The 26 T cell receptor beta chains in this list originate from one sample, sequenced in a study of blood T cell repertoires in COVID-19. Sequencing used immunoSEQ multiplex PCR; TCRdb keeps in-frame clones, though not all of them. The repertoire holds 200,000 to 300,000 clones, 70% to 90% seen once, with roughly 1.8% in the top ten. Material: peripheral blood. Receptor source: a young man with active or convalescent COVID-19.

The V call is TRBV10-1, the J call TRBJ2-7; TRBD2 matches 13 bases. The CDR3 is made up of 16 amino acids. The V segment lost 6 bases and the J segment 2 bases; nucleotides outside the gene matches: 7. Germline loops: CDR1 WNHNN, CDR2 SYGVQD (reference sequence). CDR3 in DNA: TGCGCCAGCAGCCCGGGACTAGCGGGACCAGCCTACGAGCAGTACTTC. It is translated as CASSPGLAGPAYEQYF.

The rearrangement joins TRBV6-5 to TRBJ1-6; TRBD1 is a possible D gene (5 bases). The length of the CDR3 is 12 residues. Trimming took 6 bases from V and 8 from J, leaving 8 bases between them. Germline V gives CDR1 MNHEY, CDR2 SVGAGI. The CDR3 loop reads CASRGGDSPLHF. The CDR3 DNA reads as TGTGCCAGCAGGGGGGGGGATTCACCCCTCCACTTT.

This clone was seen once. This chain connects TRBV10-3 to TRBJ1-1; D is undetermined. The CDR3 consists of 12 residues. The germline V and J ends were trimmed by 4 bases and 5 bases, with 8 bases remaining between them. CDR1 is ENHRY, CDR2 SYGVKD, per germline. The chain's CDR3 is CAISGGLTEAFF. CDR3 nucleotides: TGTGCCATCAGTGGCGGGTTGACTGAAGCTTTCTTT.

This rearrangement joins TRBV13 to TRBJ2-3, with TRBD2 identical over 11 bases. The V and J ends lost 5 bases and 5 bases, in that order; junction bases with no gene match: 9. The CDR3 loop spans 16 amino acids. CDR1 and CDR2 (germline): PRHDT, FYEKMQ (reference sequence). This CDR3 reads CASSPYSGGVEDTQYF. CDR3 in DNA: TGTGCCAGCAGCCCGTATAGCGGGGGGGTTGAAGATACGCAGTATTTT.

CDR3 sequence: CASSQGVGRGGRETQYF. The CDR3 DNA is TGCGCCAGCAGCCAAGGGGTGGGTCGAGGGGGCCGGGAGACCCAGTACTTC. This chain links TRBV4-3 with TRBJ2-5, with 7 nucleotides matching TRBD1. From germline, CDR1 is LGHNA and CDR2 YSLEER. The CDR3 covers 17 residues. V lost 1 base to trimming and J lost 5 bases; unmatched junction nucleotides: 13.

This rearrangement joins TRBV6-5 to TRBJ1-3, with D uncertain. Germline CDR1 is MNHEY and CDR2 is SVGAGI. The CDR3 length is 13 residues. Between the trimmed V and J ends, which lost 10 bases and 3 bases, there was a span of 13 bases. CDR3 DNA sequence: TGTGCCACCCAGGCGGGGAGTGGAAACACCATATATTTT. Translating it yields CATQAGSGNTIYF.

This clone was observed once. This chain uses TRBV5-1 with TRBJ1-1; D call uncertain. CDR3 length equals 12 residues. Germline V gene data show CDR1 as SGHRS and CDR2 as YFSETQ. The germline V and J ends were trimmed by 5 bases and 4 bases, with 9 bases remaining between them. CDR3 in DNA: TGCGCCAGCAGGGGTTCAGGCACTGAAGCTTTCTTT. Translating it yields CASRGSGTEAFF.

This chain uses TRBV21-1 with TRBJ1-6; the table calls TRBD1, which could not be checked here. TRBV21-1 is listed as a pseudogene. The CDR3 runs to 17 residues. CDR3 sequence (DNA): TGTGCCAGCAGCAAAAGCACAGAGAGCTCCTATAATTCACCCCTCCACTTT. It yields the protein CASSKSTESSYNSPLHF.

V is TRBV2 and J is TRBJ2-3; 9 nucleotides line up with TRBD1. The CDR3 is made up of 15 amino acids. V gave up 7 bases and J gave up 1 base; unmatched junction bases: 6. The germline V gene has CDR1 SNHLY and CDR2 FYNNEI. CDR3 nucleotide sequence: TGTGCCAGCACCCGGACAGGGGTGGGCACAGATACGCAGTATTTT. Its protein product is CASTRTGVGTDTQYF.

This clone was detected a few times. V usage is TRBV5-1 and J usage is TRBJ1-3, with TRBD1 matching 7 bases. Germline trimming cut 0 bases from V and 1 base from J; bases unmatched to any gene: 4. Germline values: CDR1 SGHRS, CDR2 YFSETQ. This CDR3 has 16 amino acids. CDR3 DNA: TGCGCCAGCAGCTTGGAGAACAGGGGTTCTGGAAACACCATATATTTT. Amino acid sequence: CASSLENRGSGNTIYF.

V is TRBV23-1 and J is TRBJ2-7, with 9 bases that match TRBD1. TRBV23-1 has ORF status, its function being uncertain. The CDR3 covers 19 residues. Losses at the gene ends were 2 bases for V and 5 bases for J; bases not matched to a gene: 19. CDR3 amino acids: CASSQPMGDRVGRLHEQYF. CDR3 in DNA: TGCGCCAGCAGTCAACCAATGGGGGACAGGGTCGGACGGTTGCACGAGCAGTACTTC.

The chain joins TRBV5-8 to TRBJ1-1; tentatively, D is TRBD1 (5 bases). The CDR3 consists of 14 residues. The germline V and J ends were trimmed by 4 bases and 7 bases, with 17 bases remaining between them. Germline values: CDR1 SGHTS, CDR2 YDEGEE. This chain's CDR3 is CASSPLVGRDEAFF. The CDR3 DNA follows: TGTGCCAGCAGCCCCCTGGTGGGCAGGGATGAAGCTTTCTTT.

V and J are TRBV4-3 and TRBJ1-6; D not certain. V gave up 0 bases and J gave up 7 bases, with 7 bases separating them. CDR1 is LGHNA and CDR2 is YSLEER in the germline V gene. The CDR3 totals 14 residues. The CDR3 coding sequence is TGCGCCAGCAGCCAAGAGTACAGAAATTCACCCCTCCACTTT. The encoded protein is CASSQEYRNSPLHF.

The chain has TRBV9 and TRBJ2-7; D gene unclear. V lost 4 bases, J lost 7 bases, and 15 bases lay in between. Germline V gives CDR1 SGDLS, CDR2 YYNGEE. There are 13 residues in the CDR3. The CDR3 loop is CASSPKPEVEQYF. As DNA, the CDR3 is TGTGCCAGCAGCCCTAAGCCAGAGGTTGAGCAGTACTTC.

The CDR3 is CASSWGTASSGNTIYF. CDR3 sequence (DNA): TGTGCCAGCAGCTGGGGGACAGCGAGCTCTGGAAACACCATATATTTT. The genes are TRBV5-6 and TRBJ1-3; 7 bases fit TRBD1. Germline CDR1 and CDR2: SGHDT and YYEEEE. Trimming took 3 bases from V and 0 from J; bases not matched to a gene: 6. This CDR3 is built from 16 residues.

The V and J genes are TRBV9 and TRBJ2-7; D remains unclear. Germline-derived CDR1 and CDR2 are SGDLS and YYNGEE. Trimming left V 0 bases short and J 3 bases short, with 13 bases between. The CDR3 is 15 amino acids. CDR3 bases: TGTGCCAGCAGCGTAGGAGGTATACAAGACTACGAGCAGTACTTC. Translating it yields CASSVGGIQDYEQYF.

This clone occurred once. The genes are TRBV6-5 and TRBJ2-5; possible D gene TRBD1, 6 bases. CDR3 size: 14 residues. V was clipped by 2 bases and J by 2 bases, with 9 bases between them. Germline values: CDR1 MNHEY, CDR2 SVGAGI. CDR3 in amino acids: CASSYGGRQETQYF. The CDR3 DNA sequence: TGTGCCAGCAGTTACGGGGGCAGACAAGAGACCCAGTACTTC.

The rearrangement links TRBV6-5 to TRBJ1-1, with TRBD1 as a possible D gene (6 bases). Germline V gene data show CDR1 as MNHEY and CDR2 as SVGAGI. The V end was cut by 4 bases, the J end by 7 bases, with 10 bases between. This CDR3 spans 12 amino acids. In nucleotides, the CDR3 is TGTGCCAGCAGTTTTCTACAGGGTGAAGCTTTCTTT. Amino acid sequence: CASSFLQGEAFF.

This clone showed up just once. One end of the junction fails to match germline, which may point to a read error. The CDR3 bases are TGCAGCGTTGATCTGGGCAATACGAACTCTGGCTACACCTTC. As protein: CSVDLGNTNSGYTF. This chain links TRBV29-1 with TRBJ1-2; D is unresolved. The CDR3 runs 14 residues. Germline V gene lookup returns CDR1 SQVTM and CDR2 ANQGSEA.

The chain is built from TRBV18 and TRBJ2-4; 9 nucleotides agree with TRBD1. The CDR3 is made up of 14 amino acids. CDR1 and CDR2 from the germline V gene are KGHSH and LQKENI. Trimming removed 4 bases from V and 8 bases from J; junction bases left unmatched: 6. The CDR3 spells CASSRTGGRDIQYF. The DNA of the CDR3 is TGTGCCAGCTCACGAACAGGGGGCCGTGACATTCAGTACTTC.

V gene TRBV18 combines with J gene TRBJ1-4; a possible D gene is TRBD1 (5 bases). The CDR3 is 17 residues long. V lost 5 bases and J 5 bases, leaving 21 bases between the germline ends. Germline V gene data show CDR1 as KGHSH and CDR2 as LQKENI. The CDR3 DNA sequence: TGTGCCAGCTCATCGGTACAGGCGACGGCTTTGAATGAAAAACTGTTTTTT. Protein sequence: CASSSVQATALNEKLFF.

The chain couples TRBV5-8 to TRBJ2-2, with 7 nucleotides matching TRBD1. Germline V gene data show CDR1 as SGHTS and CDR2 as YDEGEE. The CDR3 consists of 14 residues. Trimming took 5 bases from V and 3 from J; bases not matched to a gene: 4. The CDR3: CASSPGTDTGELFF. In nucleotides, the CDR3 is TGTGCCAGCAGTCCCGGGACAGACACCGGGGAGCTGTTTTTT.

The V gene is TRBV4-1, the J gene TRBJ1-1, with D unresolved. V was trimmed by 0 bases and J by 2 bases, leaving 16 bases between them. This CDR3 is built from 17 residues. Germline-derived CDR1 and CDR2 are MGHRA and YSYEKL. The CDR3 region is CASSQDPLLADNTEAFF. The CDR3 DNA reads TGCGCCAGCAGCCAAGATCCATTACTCGCCGATAACACTGAAGCTTTCTTT.

The chain recombines TRBV7-9 with TRBJ1-3; TRBD1 matches 8 bases. CDR1 SEHNR and CDR2 FQNEAQ come from the germline V gene (reference sequence). The CDR3 totals 14 residues. Trimming removed 2 bases from V and 10 bases from J; junction bases left unmatched: 7. The CDR3 sequence is CASSLITGGSTIYF. The DNA of the CDR3 is TGTGCCAGCAGCTTAATAACAGGGGGTTCGACCATATATTTT. Filled out from reference TRBV7-9 and TRBJ1-3, the complete variable domain reads DTGVSQNPRHKITKRGQNVTFRCDPISEHNRLYWYRQTLGQGPEFLTYFQNEAQLEKSRLLSDRFSAERPKGSFSTLEIQRTEQGDSAMYLCASSLITGGSTIYFGEGSWLTVV.

In its sample, this clone was seen many times. The genes are TRBV7-9 and TRBJ1-1; D is unresolved. The CDR3 loop spans 11 amino acids. V lost 5 bases to trimming and J lost 13 bases, with 14 bases between them. CDR1 SEHNR and CDR2 FQNEAQ come from the germline V gene (reference sequence). DNA for the CDR3: TGTGCCAGCAGCCCGACAAAAATCGGTTTCTTT. The encoded protein is CASSPTKIGFF.

The rearrangement joins TRBV5-1 to TRBJ1-3, with a tentative D call TRBD1 (6 bases). V gave up 3 bases and J gave up 0 bases, with 10 bases separating them. The germline CDR1 and CDR2 sequences are SGHRS and YFSETQ. The CDR3 spans 15 residues. CDR3 DNA sequence: TGCGCCAGCAGCTCCGACAGGAGCTCTGGAAACACCATATATTTT. Amino acids: CASSSDRSSGNTIYF. Drawing the rest from reference TRBV5-1 and TRBJ1-3, the complete variable domain is KAGVTQTPRYLIKTRGQQVTLSCSPISGHRSVSWYQQTPGQGLQFLFEYFSETQRNKGNFPGRFSGRQFSNSRSEMNVSTLELGDSALYLCASSSDRSSGNTIYFGEGSWLTVV.